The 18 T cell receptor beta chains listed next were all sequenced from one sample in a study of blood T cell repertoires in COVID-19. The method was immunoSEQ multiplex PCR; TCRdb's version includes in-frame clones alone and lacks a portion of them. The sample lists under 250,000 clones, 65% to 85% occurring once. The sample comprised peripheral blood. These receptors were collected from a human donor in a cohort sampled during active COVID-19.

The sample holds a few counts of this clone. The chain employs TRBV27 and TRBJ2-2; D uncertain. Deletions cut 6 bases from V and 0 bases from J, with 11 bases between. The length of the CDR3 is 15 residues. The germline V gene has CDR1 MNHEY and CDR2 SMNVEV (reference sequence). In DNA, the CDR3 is TGTGCCAGCAGACAGATAAACGCGAACACCGGGGAGCTGTTTTTT. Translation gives CASRQINANTGELFF.

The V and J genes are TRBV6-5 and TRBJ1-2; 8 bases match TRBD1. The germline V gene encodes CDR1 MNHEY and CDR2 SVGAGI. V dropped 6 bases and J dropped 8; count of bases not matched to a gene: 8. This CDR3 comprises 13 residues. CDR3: CASSPGQGHGYTF. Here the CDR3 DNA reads TGTGCCAGCAGCCCCGGACAGGGCCACGGCTACACCTTC.

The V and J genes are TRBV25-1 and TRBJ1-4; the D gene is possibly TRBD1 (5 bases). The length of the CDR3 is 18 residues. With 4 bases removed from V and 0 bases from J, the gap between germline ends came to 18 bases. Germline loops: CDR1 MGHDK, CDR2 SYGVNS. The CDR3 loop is CASSGGDYVGATNEKLFF. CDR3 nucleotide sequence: TGTGCCAGCAGTGGTGGGGACTATGTGGGGGCAACTAATGAAAAACTGTTTTTT. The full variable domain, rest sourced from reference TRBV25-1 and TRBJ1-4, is EADIYQTPRYLVIGTGKKITLECSQTMGHDKMYWYQQDPGMELHLIHYSYGVNSTEKGDLSSESTVSRIRTEHFPLTLESARPSHTSQYLCASSGGDYVGATNEKLFFGSGTQLSVL.

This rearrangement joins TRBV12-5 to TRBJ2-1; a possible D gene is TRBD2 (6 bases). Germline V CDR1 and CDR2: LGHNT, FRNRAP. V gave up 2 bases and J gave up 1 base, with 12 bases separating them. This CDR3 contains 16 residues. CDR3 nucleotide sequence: TGTGCTAGTGGTTTGATAACGGGAGCTTCCTACAATGAGCAGTTCTTC. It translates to CASGLITGASYNEQFF.

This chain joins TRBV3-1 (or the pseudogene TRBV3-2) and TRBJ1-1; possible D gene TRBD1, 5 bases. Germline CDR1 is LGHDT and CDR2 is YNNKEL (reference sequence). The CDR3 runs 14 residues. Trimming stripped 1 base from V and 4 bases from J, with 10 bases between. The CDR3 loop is CASSQGEGSTEAFF. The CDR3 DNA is TGTGCCAGCAGCCAAGGGGAGGGGTCCACTGAAGCTTTCTTT.

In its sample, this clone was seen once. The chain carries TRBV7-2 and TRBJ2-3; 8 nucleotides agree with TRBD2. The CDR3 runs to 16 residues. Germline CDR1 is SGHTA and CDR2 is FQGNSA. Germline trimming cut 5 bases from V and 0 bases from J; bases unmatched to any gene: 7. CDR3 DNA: TGTGCCAGCAGCCTCAACCAGCGGGGGAGCACAGATACGCAGTATTTT. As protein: CASSLNQRGSTDTQYF.

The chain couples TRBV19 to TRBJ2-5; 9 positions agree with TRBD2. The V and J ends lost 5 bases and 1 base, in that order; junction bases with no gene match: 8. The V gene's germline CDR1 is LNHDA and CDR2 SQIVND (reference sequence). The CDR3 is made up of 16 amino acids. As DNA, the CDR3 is TGTGCCAGTAGTCCCCGGACTAGCGCGGGCCAAGAGACCCAGTACTTC. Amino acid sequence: CASSPRTSAGQETQYF. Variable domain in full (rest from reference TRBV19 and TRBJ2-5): DGGITQSPKYLFRKEGQNVTLSCEQNLNHDAMYWYRQDPGQGLRLIYYSQIVNDFQKGDIAEGYSVSREKKESFPLTVTSAQKNPTAFYLCASSPRTSAGQETQYFGPGTRLLVL.

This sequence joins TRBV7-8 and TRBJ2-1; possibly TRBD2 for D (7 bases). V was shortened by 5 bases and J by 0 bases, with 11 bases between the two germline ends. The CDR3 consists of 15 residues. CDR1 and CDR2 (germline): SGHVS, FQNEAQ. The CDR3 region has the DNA TGTGCCAGCAGCAAGGGGGGGAGCTCCTACAATGAGCAGTTCTTC. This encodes CASSKGGSSYNEQFF.

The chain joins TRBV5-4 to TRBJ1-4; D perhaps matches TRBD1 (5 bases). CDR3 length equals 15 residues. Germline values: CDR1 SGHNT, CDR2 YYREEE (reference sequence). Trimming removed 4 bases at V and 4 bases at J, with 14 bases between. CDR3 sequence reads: CASSAGEALNEKLFF. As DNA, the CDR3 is TGTGCCAGCAGCGCGGGGGAGGCGCTTAATGAAAAACTGTTTTTT.

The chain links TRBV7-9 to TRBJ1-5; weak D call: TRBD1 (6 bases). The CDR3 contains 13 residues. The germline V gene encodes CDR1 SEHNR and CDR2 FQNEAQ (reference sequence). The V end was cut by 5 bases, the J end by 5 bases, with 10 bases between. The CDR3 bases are TGTGCCAGCAGCCGGGACATCTATCAGCCCCAGCATTTT. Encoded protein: CASSRDIYQPQHF.

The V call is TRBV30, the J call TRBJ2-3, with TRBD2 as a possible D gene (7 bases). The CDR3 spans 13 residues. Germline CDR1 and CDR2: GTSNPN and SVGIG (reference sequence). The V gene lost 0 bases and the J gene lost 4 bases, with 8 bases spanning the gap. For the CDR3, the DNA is TGTGCCTGGAGTGTGGGGGGGCCAGATACGCAGTATTTT. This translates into CAWSVGGPDTQYF.

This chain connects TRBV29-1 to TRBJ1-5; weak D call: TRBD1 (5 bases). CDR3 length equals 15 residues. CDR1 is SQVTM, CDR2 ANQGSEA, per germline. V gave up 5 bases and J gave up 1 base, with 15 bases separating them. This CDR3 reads CSVTTGGGSNQPQHF. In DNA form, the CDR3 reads TGCAGCGTTACTACGGGGGGAGGAAGCAATCAGCCCCAGCATTTT.

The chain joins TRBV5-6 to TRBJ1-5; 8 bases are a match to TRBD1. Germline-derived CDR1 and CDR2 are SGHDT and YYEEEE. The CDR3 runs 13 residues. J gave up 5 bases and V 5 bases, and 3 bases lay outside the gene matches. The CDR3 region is CASSLTGDQPQHF. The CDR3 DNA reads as TGTGCCAGCAGTCTGACAGGGGATCAGCCCCAGCATTTT.

The CDR3 loop reads CASSLTGIKSGYTF. Here the CDR3 DNA reads TGTGCCAGCAGCTTAACAGGGATAAAAAGCGGCTACACCTTC. The gene calls are TRBV7-2 and TRBJ1-2, with D maybe TRBD1 (6 bases). The germline V gene encodes CDR1 SGHTA and CDR2 FQGNSA. This CDR3 region has 14 residues. Trimming removed 2 bases at V and 8 bases at J, with 15 bases between.

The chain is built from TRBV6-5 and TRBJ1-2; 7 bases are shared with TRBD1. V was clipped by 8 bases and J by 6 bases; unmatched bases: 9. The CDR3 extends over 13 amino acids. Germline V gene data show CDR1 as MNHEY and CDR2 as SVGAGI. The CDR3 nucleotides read TGTGCCAGCCTACCGACAGGGCCCCATGGCTACACCTTC. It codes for CASLPTGPHGYTF.

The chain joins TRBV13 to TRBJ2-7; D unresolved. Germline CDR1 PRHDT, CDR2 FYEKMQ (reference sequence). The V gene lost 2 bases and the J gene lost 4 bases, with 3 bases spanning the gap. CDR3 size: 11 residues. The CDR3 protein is CASSLHYEQYF. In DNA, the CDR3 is TGTGCCAGCAGCTTACATTACGAGCAGTACTTC.

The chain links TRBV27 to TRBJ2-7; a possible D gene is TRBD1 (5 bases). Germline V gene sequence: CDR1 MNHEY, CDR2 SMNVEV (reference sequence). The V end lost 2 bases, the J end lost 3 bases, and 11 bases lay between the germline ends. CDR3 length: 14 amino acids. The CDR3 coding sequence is TGTGCCAGCAGTTTAGGCAGGGTCAACTACGAGCAGTACTTC. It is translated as CASSLGRVNYEQYF.

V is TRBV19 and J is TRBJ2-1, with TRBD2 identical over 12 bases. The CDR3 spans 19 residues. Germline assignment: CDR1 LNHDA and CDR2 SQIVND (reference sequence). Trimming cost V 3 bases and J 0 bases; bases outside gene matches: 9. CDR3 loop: CASSIRRLAGVSSYNEQFF. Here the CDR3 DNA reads TGTGCCAGTAGTATTCGTAGACTAGCGGGGGTGAGCTCCTACAATGAGCAGTTCTTC.